This T cell receptor (beta chain) came from a study of T cell clonality in common variable immunodeficiency. This clone occurred many times. The read finishes 3 residues shy of the CDR3 end, and the germline J gene is used to complete it. Libraries were prepared by immunoSEQ multiplex PCR; TCRdb keeps only in-frame clonotypes and omits some of them. This sample carries about 59,000 clones, none of them present only once. Losses at the gene ends were 1 base for V and 2 bases for J; bases not matched to a gene: 7. The length of the CDR3 is 18 residues. The V gene's germline CDR1 is LGHNA and CDR2 YNFKEQ.

The rearrangement uses TRBV4-2 and TRBJ2-3; TRBD2 matches 12 bases. This clonotype was obtained from a person aged 18 to 75 in good health. Sequences were obtained from peripheral blood mononuclear cells. CDR3 amino acids: CASSQGTSGKTVTDTQYF. CDR3 bases read: TGTGCCAGCAGCCAAGGGACTAGCGGGAAGACGGTCACAGATACG.